This T cell receptor (beta chain) is from a study of T cell responses to AZD1222 COVID-19 vaccine. Measured with immunoSEQ multiplex PCR; TCRdb has only the in-frame clones, and not every one. The table lists 150,000 to 190,000 clones, more than 85% of them singletons, with 5.5% to 8.5% in the top ten. Trimming took 0 bases from V and 0 from J, leaving 8 bases between them. Germline loops: CDR1 SGHKS, CDR2 YYEKEE (reference sequence). The CDR3 contains 15 residues. The source material was peripheral blood, sampled after recovery from COVID-19. The chain links TRBV5-5 to TRBJ2-3; TRBD2 is a possible D gene (5 bases). The source is an adult who had recovered from COVID-19. CDR3 amino acids: CASSLVRTSTDTQYF. CDR3 nucleotides: TGTGCCAGCAGCTTGGTAAGGACTAGCACAGATACGCAGTATTTT.